Listed below are T cell receptor beta chains from one sample, sequenced in a study of blood T cell repertoires in COVID-19. Sequencing used immunoSEQ multiplex PCR; TCRdb keeps in-frame clones, though not all of them. Counted here are about 150,000 clones, around 83% occurring once; the ten biggest clones make up approximately 7%. The specimen was peripheral blood. These receptors all stem from a man in his fifties with active or convalescent COVID-19. CDR3s include the opening cysteine and the closing phenylalanine or tryptophan. D genes are given only for firm matches. Not all rows give a size; the values are once, few, many and, for expanded clones, a class.

clone size | D gene | J gene | V gene | CDR3 DNA | CDR3 protein
few | TRBD1 | TRBJ1-2 | TRBV13 | TGTGCCAGCAGCCTTAGACGGGACAGGGCATTCTATGGCTACACCTTC | CASSLRRDRAFYGYTF
. | TRBD1 | TRBJ2-5 | TRBV5-1 | TGCGCCAGCAGCTACGGACAGGGCCAAGAGACCCAGTACTTC | CASSYGQGQETQYF
. | . | TRBJ2-3 | TRBV5-1 | TGCGCCAGCAGCTTGGCGATCAGGGTCTCCACAGATACGCAGTATTTT | CASSLAIRVSTDTQYF
once | TRBD2 | TRBJ2-5 | TRBV27 | TGTGCCAGCAGCCTCAGGACTAGCGCAGGGGGAGAGACCCAGTACTTC | CASSLRTSAGGETQYF
. | . | TRBJ2-3 | TRBV3-1/TRBV3-2 | TGTGCCAGCAGCCATGGGAGTCCAGATACGCAGTATTTT | CASSHGSPDTQYF
. | . | TRBJ1-3 | TRBV9 | TGTGCCAGCAGCGCCCGCCTCGGGGCTGGAAACACCATATATTTT | CASSARLGAGNTIYF
. | . | TRBJ1-2 | TRBV29-1 | TGCAGCGTGCGGGGGCGCGGGGACTATGGCTACACCTTC | CSVRGRGDYGYTF
once | . | TRBJ2-6 | TRBV6-2/TRBV6-3 | TGTGCCAGCAGTTACTCGTTGGGCAGGGGACCATCTGGGGCCAACGTCCTGACTTTC | CASSYSLGRGPSGANVLTF
. | TRBD2 | TRBJ2-3 | TRBV5-4 | TGTGCCAGCAGCTTTAGGACTAGCGGGGTGGCAGATACGCAGTATTTT | CASSFRTSGVADTQYF
. | TRBD1 | TRBJ1-6 | TRBV15 | TGTGCCACCATGGACAGGGGTGGGAATTCACCCCTCCACTTT | CATMDRGGNSPLHF
once | . | TRBJ2-1 | TRBV3-1/TRBV3-2 | TGTGCCAGCAGCCAAGATTGGACAATATACAATGAGCAGTTCTTC | CASSQDWTIYNEQFF
. | . | TRBJ2-3 | TRBV9 | TGTGCCAGCAGCCCCAGGGTATCACCGGATACGCAGTATTTT | CASSPRVSPDTQYF
. | TRBD1 | TRBJ1-1 | TRBV19 | TGTGCCAGTAATCCACAGGGGGTTGGTTGGACTGAAGCTTTCTTT | CASNPQGVGWTEAFF
few | . | TRBJ2-2 | TRBV7-8 | TGTGCCAGCAGCCCGAACTTGAGAACGGGGACGAACACCGGGGAGCTGTTTTTT | CASSPNLRTGTNTGELFF
. | . | TRBJ1-2 | TRBV20-1 | TGCAGCACTAGTTTAGCTAACTATGGCTACACCTTC | CSTSLANYGYTF
. | . | TRBJ1-1 | TRBV6-5 | TGTGCCAGCAGCCCCCATGGGGCCGTGAAGGCTGAAGCTTTCTTT | CASSPHGAVKAEAFF
few | TRBD1 | TRBJ2-1 | TRBV3-1/TRBV3-2 | TGTGCCAGCAGCCAATGGGGGACAGGGGGTTACAATGAGCAGTTCTTC | CASSQWGTGGYNEQFF
few | . | TRBJ2-5 | TRBV7-8 | TGTGCCAGCAGCTTAGGACTAAAAGAGACCCAGTACTTC | CASSLGLKETQYF
. | . | TRBJ2-5 | TRBV11-3 | TGTGCCAGCAGCTTAAGTAAGACAGTAGGACAAGAGACCCAGTACTTC | CASSLSKTVGQETQYF
few | TRBD1 | TRBJ1-5 | TRBV5-6 | TGTGCCAGCAGCCTCGGACAGGGTGTCAATCAGCCCCAGCATTTT | CASSLGQGVNQPQHF
. | . | TRBJ2-5 | TRBV5-8 | TGTGCCAGCAGCTCTCAGGGGTGGCAGACCCAGTACTTC | CASSSQGWQTQYF
. | . | TRBJ2-6 | TRBV7-2 | TGTGCCAGCAGCTTACTCACAGGGTCTGGGGCCAACGTCCTGACTTTC | CASSLLTGSGANVLTF
. | . | TRBJ1-3 | TRBV9 | TGTGCCAGCAGCGTAGCCGTCACGAGCTCTGGAAACACCATATATTTT | CASSVAVTSSGNTIYF
once | . | TRBJ1-6 | TRBV5-1 | TGCGCCAGCAGCGGCGGACAGCGACATAATTCACCCCTCCACTTT | CASSGGQRHNSPLHF
. | . | TRBJ1-5 | TRBV28 | TGTGCCAGCAATCCCCTCGGGGGGGCGCTGATCCAGCCCCAGCATTTT | CASNPLGGALIQPQHF
. | . | TRBJ2-1 | TRBV6-5 | TGTGCCAGCAGCATTAAGGTGGGGGGTTTCAATGAGCAGTTCTTC | CASSIKVGGFNEQFF
. | TRBD1 | TRBJ2-1 | TRBV27 | TGTGCCAGCAGTCACGGACAGGGGGGTGCCTTTTGGGACAATGAGCAGTTCTTC | CASSHGQGGAFWDNEQFF
once | TRBD2 | TRBJ2-1 | TRBV15 | TGTGCCACCAGCAGTAGACTAGCGGGGGGGCCGGGCTACAATGAGCAGTTCTTC | CATSSRLAGGPGYNEQFF
. | TRBD1 | TRBJ2-2 | TRBV4-1 | TGCGCCAGCAGCCAGCGGACAGGCTCGAACACCGGGGAGCTGTTTTTT | CASSQRTGSNTGELFF